Presented here are 28 T cell receptor beta chains from one specimen sequenced in a study of cytomegalovirus exposure and HLA in healthy donors (dated by TCRdb to about 2017). Library prep was done by the immunoSEQ multiplex PCR assay. A mixture of 60 forward primers for TCR Vbeta segments and 13 reverse primers for TCR Jbeta segments was used in the multiplex PCR. TCRdb took this table from immuneACCESS and kept in-frame rearrangements with V and J called. Such tables lack part of the clones; where checked against another copy, unresolved V genes explain under half of the gap, and the rest is unexplained. Within this sample are roughly 120,000 clones, with around 8.5% of them counted one time only. In total, the top ten clones hold about 5.5% of the sample. The sample taken for sequencing was PBMCs. These receptor sequences come from a man in his forties in good health and CMV-seronegative.

This clone was found a few times. CDR3 amino acids: CASSLAGPPSYEQYF. For the CDR3, the DNA is TGTGCCAGCAGTTTAGCGGGGCCGCCCTCTTACGAGCAGTACTTC. The chain employs TRBV28 and TRBJ2-7; a possible D gene is TRBD2 (6 bases). CDR3 length equals 15 residues. Germline V gene data show CDR1 as MDHEN and CDR2 as SYDVKM. Trimming pared 2 bases from V and 4 bases from J, leaving 15 bases between.

The chain employs TRBV13 and TRBJ1-2; tentatively, D is TRBD1 (5 bases). CDR3 length equals 14 residues. Germline V CDR1 and CDR2: PRHDT, FYEKMQ (reference sequence). V was pared by 1 base and J by 6 bases, with 12 bases between. The CDR3: CASSLERWGDGYTF. CDR3 coding DNA: TGTGCCAGCAGCTTAGAACGGTGGGGGGATGGCTACACCTTC.

The chain carries TRBV19 and TRBJ1-3; 7 bases agree with TRBD1. J was trimmed by 5 bases and V by 8 bases; bases with no gene match: 15. The CDR3 extends over 16 amino acids. CDR1 is LNHDA, CDR2 SQIVND, per germline (reference sequence). CDR3 protein: CASRGGQEEKRNTIYF. The CDR3 bases are TGTGCCAGTCGAGGAGGACAGGAGGAAAAAAGAAACACCATATATTTT.

The CDR3 nucleotides read TGTGCCAGCAGTCGGACAGGGAGGCACACTGAAGCTTTCTTT. Translated: CASSRTGRHTEAFF. J is TRBJ1-1 and V is TRBV6-5; TRBD1 matches at 8 bases. This CDR3 has 14 residues. V dropped 5 bases and J dropped 3; count of bases not matched to a gene: 5. Germline V gene sequence: CDR1 MNHEY, CDR2 SVGAGI.

The V call is TRBV19, the J call TRBJ2-7; TRBD2 aligns across 11 bases. Trimming cost V 4 bases and J 5 bases; bases outside gene matches: 4. Looked up from germline, CDR1 is LNHDA and CDR2 is SQIVND (reference sequence). CDR3 length equals 14 residues. In DNA, the CDR3 is TGTGCCAGTAGTACAACTAGCGGGGGAAACGAGCAGTACTTC. It encodes CASSTTSGGNEQYF.

The chain has TRBV10-1 and TRBJ1-5; a possible D gene is TRBD1 (5 bases). Germline lookup yields CDR1 WNHNN and CDR2 SYGVQD (reference sequence). The length of the CDR3 is 14 residues. Trimming left V 6 bases short and J 6 bases short, with 15 bases between. The CDR3 here is CASRASGVGQPQHF. The CDR3, as DNA: TGCGCCAGCAGGGCCTCGGGGGTCGGTCAGCCCCAGCATTTT.

The chain's CDR3 is CSVELAASNTGELFF. The CDR3 DNA reads TGCAGCGTTGAACTAGCGGCCTCGAACACCGGGGAGCTGTTTTTT. The chain is built from TRBV29-1 and TRBJ2-2; TRBD2 matches 7 bases. In germline, CDR1 is SQVTM, CDR2 ANQGSEA. The CDR3 length is 15 residues. The junction had 3 bases not matched to a gene; V was cut back by 2 bases and J by 0 bases.

This chain links TRBV7-8 with TRBJ1-1; a weak D match, TRBD1 (6 bases). The germline CDR1 and CDR2 sequences are SGHVS and FQNEAQ. The CDR3 spans 14 residues. V lost 4 bases and J lost 4, with 13 bases in between. Here the CDR3 reads CASSSDSLGTEAFF. The CDR3 nucleotides read TGTGCCAGCAGCTCGGACAGCCTGGGCACTGAAGCTTTCTTT. Together with reference TRBV7-8 and TRBJ1-1, the CDR3 gives the full variable domain: GAGVSQSPRYKVAKRGQDVALRCDPISGHVSLFWYQQALGQGPEFLTYFQNEAQLDKSGLPSDRFFAERPEGSVSTLKIQRTQQEDSAVYLCASSSDSLGTEAFFGQGTRLTVV.

This clone showed up just a few times. The V call is TRBV6-5, the J call TRBJ2-3, with D uncertain. CDR3 length: 13 amino acids. V gave up 6 bases and J gave up 6 bases, with 13 bases separating them. The germline CDR1 and CDR2 sequences are MNHEY and SVGAGI. In nucleotides, the CDR3 is TGTGCCAGCAGCCGAACTCTGCGGGATACGCAGTATTTT. Its translation is CASSRTLRDTQYF.

There are a few counts of this clone. V and J are TRBV5-1 and TRBJ2-7; no firm D call. Germline CDR1 reads SGHRS; CDR2 reads YFSETQ. The CDR3 loop spans 12 amino acids. Trimming left V 0 bases short and J 4 bases short, with 5 bases between. The CDR3 DNA is TGCGCCAGCAGCTTGGTCCCTTACGAGCAGTACTTC. Encoded protein: CASSLVPYEQYF.

The chain recombines TRBV27 with TRBJ1-1, with D unclear. Germline CDR1 and CDR2: MNHEY and SMNVEV (reference sequence). The V end was cut by 2 bases, the J end by 5 bases, with 12 bases between. The CDR3 covers 14 residues. The chain's CDR3 is CASSLMGVKTEAFF. The DNA of the CDR3 is TGTGCCAGCAGTTTAATGGGAGTAAAAACTGAAGCTTTCTTT.

J is TRBJ1-1 and V is TRBV19; D perhaps matches TRBD1 (5 bases). The CDR3 length is 13 residues. Germline CDR1 and CDR2: LNHDA and SQIVND (reference sequence). Trimming stripped 7 bases from V and 7 bases from J, with 16 bases between. CDR3 sequence reads: CASTPTDIYEAFF. CDR3 nucleotide sequence: TGTGCCAGTACCCCGACAGATATTTATGAAGCTTTCTTT.

The chain carries TRBV7-8 and TRBJ1-1, with D possibly TRBD1 on 5 matching bases. Germline-derived CDR1 and CDR2 are SGHVS and FQNEAQ. The CDR3 spans 12 residues. The V end was cut by 6 bases, the J end by 6 bases, with 11 bases between. The CDR3 bases are TGTGCCAGCAGAACGCAGGGCCCTGAAGCTTTCTTT. The encoded protein is CASRTQGPEAFF. Full variable domain (outside the CDR3, taken from reference TRBV7-8 and TRBJ1-1): GAGVSQSPRYKVAKRGQDVALRCDPISGHVSLFWYQQALGQGPEFLTYFQNEAQLDKSGLPSDRFFAERPEGSVSTLKIQRTQQEDSAVYLCASRTQGPEAFFGQGTRLTVV.

This clone was seen a few times. V gene TRBV5-1 combines with J gene TRBJ2-7, with D perhaps matching TRBD2 (6 bases). V lost 3 bases and J 4 bases, leaving 14 bases between the germline ends. This CDR3 is built from 14 residues. The germline V gene encodes CDR1 SGHRS and CDR2 YFSETQ. As DNA, the CDR3 is TGCGCCAGCAGCTCCGGGAGCAGACCTTACGAGCAGTACTTC. Its translation is CASSSGSRPYEQYF. The full variable domain, with the rest looked up from reference TRBV5-1 and TRBJ2-7, is KAGVTQTPRYLIKTRGQQVTLSCSPISGHRSVSWYQQTPGQGLQFLFEYFSETQRNKGNFPGRFSGRQFSNSRSEMNVSTLELGDSALYLCASSSGSRPYEQYFGPGTRLTVT.

This clone was counted between two and nine times. This chain uses TRBV7-3 with TRBJ2-2, with D maybe TRBD2 (6 bases). CDR3 length equals 15 residues. V lost 1 base, J lost 1 base, and 7 bases lay in between. The germline CDR1 and CDR2 sequences are SGHTA and FQGTGA. In DNA form, the CDR3 reads TGTGCCAGCAGCTTAAGTAGCGGGAACACCGGGGAGCTGTTTTTT. Residues: CASSLSSGNTGELFF.

CDR3 loop: CASSSYRGLEPFF. CDR3 nucleotides: TGTGCCAGCAGTAGTTACAGGGGCTTAGAGCCTTTCTTT. V is TRBV27 and J is TRBJ1-1, with 7 bases aligning to TRBD1. The V segment lost 5 bases and the J segment 12 bases; nucleotides outside the gene matches: 12. In germline, CDR1 is MNHEY, CDR2 SMNVEV (reference sequence). The CDR3 contains 13 residues.

The V and J genes are TRBV4-2 and TRBJ2-1; 10 bases align to TRBD2. Germline values: CDR1 LGHNA, CDR2 YNFKEQ. Unmatched junction bases numbered 6, after V lost 4 bases and J lost 6 bases. The CDR3 is made up of 15 amino acids. The CDR3 DNA follows: TGTGCCAGCAGCCTGAGCGGGGGGGGATTCAATGAGCAGTTCTTC. Its protein product is CASSLSGGGFNEQFF.

This clone was seen just once. This rearrangement joins TRBV14 to TRBJ2-1; no clear D. The CDR3 has 15 residues. V lost 2 bases and J lost 8, with 16 bases in between. The germline CDR1 and CDR2 sequences are SGHDN and FVKESK. CDR3 in DNA: TGTGCCAGCAGCCAAACCCTCCCCCCTCGCGATGAGCAGTTCTTC. It yields the protein CASSQTLPPRDEQFF.

The chain recombines TRBV27 with TRBJ2-7, with a tentative D call TRBD1 (5 bases). V was clipped by 6 bases and J by 2 bases, with 11 bases between them. The CDR3 runs 13 residues. Germline CDR1 MNHEY, CDR2 SMNVEV (reference sequence). CDR3 sequence: CASRRTLTYEQYF. CDR3 coding DNA: TGTGCCAGCAGAAGGACATTAACCTACGAGCAGTACTTC.

This clone was seen more than once but under ten times. This sample also contains other DNA sequences that code for the same CDR3. The chain carries TRBV27 and TRBJ2-2; 11 nucleotides match TRBD2. CDR3 length: 19 amino acids. Trimming cost V 0 bases and J 5 bases; bases outside gene matches: 11. CDR1 and CDR2 (germline): MNHEY, SMNVEV (reference sequence). CDR3 nucleotide sequence: TGTGCCAGCAGTTTATCGTCGCGGGCTAGCGGGGGGAATACCGGGGAGCTGTTTTTT. Translating gives CASSLSSRASGGNTGELFF.

The chain carries TRBV10-2 and TRBJ2-3; tentatively, D is TRBD2 (6 bases). The CDR3 covers 15 residues. Germline V gene lookup returns CDR1 WSHSY and CDR2 SAAADI. Trimming took off 4 bases at V and 0 bases at J, with 11 bases between the two ends. This chain's CDR3 is CASSAGTPSTDTQYF. CDR3 nucleotides: TGCGCCAGCAGTGCCGGGACTCCTAGCACAGATACGCAGTATTTT.

V and J are TRBV7-2 and TRBJ1-2, with 7 bases aligning to TRBD1. The V segment lost 2 bases and the J segment 6 bases; nucleotides outside the gene matches: 6. This CDR3 comprises 14 residues. CDR1 and CDR2 from the germline V gene are SGHTA and FQGNSA. The CDR3 DNA reads TGTGCCAGCAGCTTATTCATCAGGGGGGATGGCTACACCTTC. Translating gives CASSLFIRGDGYTF.

The chain uses TRBV6-6 and TRBJ2-6; D gene uncertain. The CDR3 is 15 residues long. Trimming pared 5 bases from V and 0 bases from J, leaving 8 bases between. Germline V CDR1 and CDR2: MNHNY, SVGAGI (reference sequence). The CDR3 DNA follows: TGTGCCAGCAGTCCCACCGGCTCTGGGGCCAACGTCCTGACTTTC. Amino acids: CASSPTGSGANVLTF.

This clone has more than one count but fewer than ten. The rearrangement joins TRBV28 to TRBJ1-4; 10 positions agree with TRBD1. J lost 5 bases, V lost 3 bases, and 6 bases had no gene match. Germline V gives CDR1 MDHEN, CDR2 SYDVKM. The CDR3 contains 16 residues. For the CDR3, the DNA is TGTGCCAGCAGTTTGCCGCCGGGACAGGGGAATGAAAAACTGTTTTTT. The encoded protein is CASSLPPGQGNEKLFF.

The CDR3 here is CASSPRAGTSYEQYF. The CDR3 DNA reads as TGTGCCAGCAGCCCTAGGGCGGGGACCTCCTACGAGCAGTACTTC. The V and J genes are TRBV11-2 and TRBJ2-7, with D tentatively TRBD2 (6 bases). Germline CDR1 is SGHAT and CDR2 is FQNNGV. Trimming removed 5 bases from V and 0 bases from J, with 14 bases in between. The CDR3 spans 15 residues.

This chain uses TRBV11-2 with TRBJ2-5, with 9 bases fitting TRBD2. Trimming cost V 1 base and J 0 bases; bases outside gene matches: 12. Per germline, CDR1 SGHAT and CDR2 FQNNGV. This CDR3 has 19 residues. CDR3 protein: CASSLGGVAGVTDQETQYF. For the CDR3, the DNA is TGTGCCAGCAGCTTAGGCGGGGTAGCGGGGGTTACAGACCAAGAGACCCAGTACTTC.

CDR3 region: CASSVRGAVFTSSYNEQFF. The CDR3 DNA reads as TGTGCCAGCAGCGTACGGGGGGCGGTTTTTACGAGCTCCTACAATGAGCAGTTCTTC. This rearrangement joins TRBV9 to TRBJ2-1, with D perhaps TRBD2 (7 bases). Trimming stripped 1 base from V and 0 bases from J, with 20 bases between. The CDR3 has 19 residues. Germline CDR1 SGDLS, CDR2 YYNGEE.

In this sample, this clone turned up a few times. CDR3 DNA: TGTGCCAGCAGTTACTCGAGGCAGGGTAACTCACCCCTCCACTTT. Residues: CASSYSRQGNSPLHF. This rearrangement joins TRBV6-5 to TRBJ1-6; D is possibly TRBD1 (5 bases). This CDR3 has 15 residues. Germline loops: CDR1 MNHEY, CDR2 SVGAGI. V was trimmed by 0 bases and J by 10 bases, leaving 13 bases between them.